This TCR beta chain appears in the sequencing data of a study of blood T cells in healthy people across ages. Overall study context: Capture via template switching afforded approximately one barcoded beta molecule per two T cells. Study-wide points: Per-million-T-cell TCR beta diversity fell roughly linearly with age. Naive CD4+ cells and diversity were both higher in long-lived donors than in aged donors.

Notes on this clonotype: Its specificity is unknown.

Trimming left V 3 bases short and J 2 bases short, with 12 bases between. Germline CDR1 and CDR2: MNHEY and SMNVEV (reference sequence). The CDR3 sequence is 15 residues long. The use of a sample-barcoded 5' primer and a J-beta primer mix characterized a second PCR of roughly 6 to 11 cycles. Using its own MiXCR run on the 5' RACE reads, TCRdb lists one record per CDR3 protein. The sample carries under 2 million distinct CDR3 sequences, around 35% recorded once. The source of this sequence is a woman in her 30s in good health. The sequenced material came from blood. The chain has TRBV27 and TRBJ2-3, with D perhaps being TRBD1 or TRBD2 (5 bases each). The DNA of the CDR3 is TGTGCCAGCAGTTTGAACCCGGGGCCCACAGATACGCAGTATTTT. Encoded protein: CASSLNPGPTDTQYF.